The 8 T cell receptor beta chains listed next were all sequenced from one sample in a study of blood T cell repertoires in COVID-19. Sequenced by immunoSEQ multiplex PCR; TCRdb stores in-frame clones only, minus some. Of about 300,000 clones in the sample, about 90% are singletons; the top ten hold approximately 2.9%. The specimen sequenced was PBMCs or T cells enriched from blood (not recorded which). The receptors were gathered from a woman aged 45-65 years who had been exposed to COVID-19.

This chain uses TRBV27 with TRBJ1-1; D possibly corresponds to TRBD1 (6 bases). This CDR3 comprises 15 residues. Deletions cut 6 bases from V and 1 base from J, with 15 bases between. Germline V gene data show CDR1 as MNHEY and CDR2 as SMNVEV (reference sequence). DNA of the CDR3: TGTGCCAGCAGCCTCTTTTCGGGACAGAACACTGAAGCTTTCTTT. It encodes CASSLFSGQNTEAFF.

The CDR3 is CASSPGSVTYEQYF. The DNA for the CDR3 is TGTGCCAGCTCACCAGGAAGCGTTACCTACGAGCAGTACTTC. V and J are TRBV18 and TRBJ2-7; D gene unclear. V dropped 2 bases and J dropped 2 bases, with 10 bases sitting between them. This CDR3 is built from 14 residues. Looked up from germline, CDR1 is KGHSH and CDR2 is LQKENI.

This rearrangement joins TRBV10-1 to TRBJ2-1; possibly TRBD2 for D (6 bases). The germline V gene encodes CDR1 WNHNN and CDR2 SYGVQD (reference sequence). The CDR3 spans 16 residues. The germline V and J ends were trimmed by 0 bases and 8 bases, with 17 bases remaining between them. The DNA of the CDR3 is TGCGCCAGCAGTGAGTCGTTTAGCGGAGAGGGGTATGAGCAGTTCTTC. This translates into CASSESFSGEGYEQFF.

This clone turned up a few times. A read error may produce the germline difference seen at one junction end. The V call is TRBV2, the J call TRBJ1-6; tentative D call: TRBD1 (5 bases). Germline CDR1 SNHLY, CDR2 FYNNEI. This CDR3 has 12 amino acids. CDR3 amino acids: CASREVTAPLHF. CDR3 DNA sequence: TGTGCCAGCAGAGAAGTGACAGCACCCCTCCACTTT.

This chain joins TRBV25-1 and TRBJ1-6; no clear D. This CDR3 region has 15 residues. Germline values: CDR1 MGHDK, CDR2 SYGVNS. V lost 2 bases and J 6 bases, leaving 11 bases between the germline ends. The CDR3 protein is CASSETAGFNSPLHF. The DNA of the CDR3 is TGTGCCAGCAGTGAAACTGCGGGATTTAATTCACCCCTCCACTTT.

This sequence joins TRBV6-5 and TRBJ2-5, with D possibly matching TRBD2 (6 bases). CDR3 length equals 14 residues. V was cut by 6 bases and J by 1 base, with 12 bases left in between. Germline V CDR1 and CDR2: MNHEY, SVGAGI. The chain's CDR3 is CASSLGGVQETQYF. The CDR3 DNA follows: TGTGCCAGCAGCTTGGGGGGAGTCCAAGAGACCCAGTACTTC.

The chain employs TRBV28 and TRBJ2-3; the match to TRBD2 covers 14 bases. The germline gives CDR1 MDHEN, CDR2 SYDVKM. The CDR3 is 17 residues long. The ends lost 6 bases at V and 6 bases at J; junction bases unmatched: 11. The CDR3 bases are TGTGCCAGCAGGCCCGGGACTAGCGGGGGTTATGGGGATACGCAGTATTTT. Translation: CASRPGTSGGYGDTQYF.

This clone showed up just once. The CDR3 nucleotides are TGTGCCAGCAGCAGCTCGGGGAGTGAGCAGTTCTTC. Its protein is CASSSSGSEQFF. The chain uses TRBV11-3 and TRBJ2-1, with a weak D call TRBD2 (5 bases). The CDR3 loop spans 12 amino acids. Germline V gives CDR1 SGHNT, CDR2 YENEEA. V shed 5 bases and J shed 9 bases, with 11 bases lying between them.